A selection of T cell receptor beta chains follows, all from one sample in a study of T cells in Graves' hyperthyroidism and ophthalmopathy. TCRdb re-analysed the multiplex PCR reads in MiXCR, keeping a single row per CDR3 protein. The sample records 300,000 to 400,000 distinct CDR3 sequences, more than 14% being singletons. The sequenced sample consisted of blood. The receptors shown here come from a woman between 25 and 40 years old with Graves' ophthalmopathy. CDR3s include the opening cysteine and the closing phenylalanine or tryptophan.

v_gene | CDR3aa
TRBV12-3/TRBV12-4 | CASSYPRAGEKLFF
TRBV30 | CAWDKGGNQPQHF
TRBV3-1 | CASSLLAGGGYETQYF
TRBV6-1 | CASSDPTGIGYNEQFF
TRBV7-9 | CASSLGTVRDEQYF
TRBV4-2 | CASSQLGLMSEGQVETQYF
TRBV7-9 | CASSLAGGPTNIQYF
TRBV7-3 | CASSFGAGGGETQYF
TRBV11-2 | CASSLGGSFSTDTQYF
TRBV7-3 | CASSPGPGISYEQYF
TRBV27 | CASSRNRGGTEAFF
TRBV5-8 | CASSFSSGTRNQPQHF
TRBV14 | CASSPRLPQGNNEKLFF
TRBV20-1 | CSARDSLGYYEQYF
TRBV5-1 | CASRPYTVPSYEQYF
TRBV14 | CASSQAELGQTTDTQYF
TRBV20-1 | CSARVPGTSNEQYF
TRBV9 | CASSPRRPLEETQYF
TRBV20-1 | CSAAGTGGSYEQYF
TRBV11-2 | CASSLNGVGPEQYF
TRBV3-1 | CASLGGTDTQYF
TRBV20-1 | CSATGTGFYEQYF
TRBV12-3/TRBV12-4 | CASRPSGARQPQHF
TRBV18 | CASSPQQNTEAFF
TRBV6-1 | CASRTGTGVGYGYTF
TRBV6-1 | CASSYLLAGRTYEQYF
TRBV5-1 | CASSKGTGDPGSYNSPLHF
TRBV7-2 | CASSSSGGQYNEQFF
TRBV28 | CASREGGTTNEKLFF
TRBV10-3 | CAISESSYEQYF
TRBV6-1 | CASHLGQVDTQYF
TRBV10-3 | CAIGNYEQYF
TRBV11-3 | CASSPGGMEDAGELFF
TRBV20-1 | CSARAAVGGASYEQYF
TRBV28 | CASSRRPSNTGELFF
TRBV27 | CASGSGTMNTEAFF
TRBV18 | CASSTTSNSYNEQFF
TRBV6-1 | CASSLDRGVENTQYF
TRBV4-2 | CASSQDPGTHTGELFF